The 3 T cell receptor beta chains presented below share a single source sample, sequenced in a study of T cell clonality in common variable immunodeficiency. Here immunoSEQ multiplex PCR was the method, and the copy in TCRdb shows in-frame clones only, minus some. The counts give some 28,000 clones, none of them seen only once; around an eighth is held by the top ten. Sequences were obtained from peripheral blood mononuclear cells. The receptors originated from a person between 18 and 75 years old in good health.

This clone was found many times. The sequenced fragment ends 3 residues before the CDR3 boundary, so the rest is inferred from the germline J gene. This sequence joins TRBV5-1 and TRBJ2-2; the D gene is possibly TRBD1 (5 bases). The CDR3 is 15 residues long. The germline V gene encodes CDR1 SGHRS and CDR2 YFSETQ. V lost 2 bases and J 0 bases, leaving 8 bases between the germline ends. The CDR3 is CASSLDSTNTGELFF. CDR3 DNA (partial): TGCGCCAGCAGCTTAGACAGTACGAACACCGGGGAG.

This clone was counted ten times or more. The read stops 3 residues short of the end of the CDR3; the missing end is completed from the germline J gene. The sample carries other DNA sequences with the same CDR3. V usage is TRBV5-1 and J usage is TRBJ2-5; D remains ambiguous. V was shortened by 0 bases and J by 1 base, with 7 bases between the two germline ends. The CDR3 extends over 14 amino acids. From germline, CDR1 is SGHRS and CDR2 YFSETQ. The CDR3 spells CASSLGPTQETQYF. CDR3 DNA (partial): TGCGCCAGCAGCTTGGGGCCCACCCAAGAGACC.

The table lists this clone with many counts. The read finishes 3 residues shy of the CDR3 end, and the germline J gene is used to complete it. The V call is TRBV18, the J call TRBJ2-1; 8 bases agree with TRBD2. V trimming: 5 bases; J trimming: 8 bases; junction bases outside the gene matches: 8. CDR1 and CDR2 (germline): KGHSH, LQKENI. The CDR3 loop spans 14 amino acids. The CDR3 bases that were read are TGTGCCAGCTCAGAGGGACTAGAATCGTATGAG. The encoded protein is CASSEGLESYE. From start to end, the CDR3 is CASSEGLESYEQFF.